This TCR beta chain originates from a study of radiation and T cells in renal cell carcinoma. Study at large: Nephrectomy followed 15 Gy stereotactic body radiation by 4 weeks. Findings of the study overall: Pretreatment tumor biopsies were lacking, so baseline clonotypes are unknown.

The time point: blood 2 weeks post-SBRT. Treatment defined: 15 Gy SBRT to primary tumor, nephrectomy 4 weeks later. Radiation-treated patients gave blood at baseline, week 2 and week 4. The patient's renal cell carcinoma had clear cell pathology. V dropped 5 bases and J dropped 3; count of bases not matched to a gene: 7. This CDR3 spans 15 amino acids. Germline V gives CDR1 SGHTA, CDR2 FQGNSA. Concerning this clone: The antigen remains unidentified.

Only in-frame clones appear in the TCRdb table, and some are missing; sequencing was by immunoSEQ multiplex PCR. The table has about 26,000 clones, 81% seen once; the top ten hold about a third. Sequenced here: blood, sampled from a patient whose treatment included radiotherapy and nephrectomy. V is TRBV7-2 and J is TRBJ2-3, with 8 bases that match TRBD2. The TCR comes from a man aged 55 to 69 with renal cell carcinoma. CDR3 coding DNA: TGTGCCAGCAGCACGAGCAGCGGGAGAACAGATACGCAGTATTTT. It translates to CASSTSSGRTDTQYF.